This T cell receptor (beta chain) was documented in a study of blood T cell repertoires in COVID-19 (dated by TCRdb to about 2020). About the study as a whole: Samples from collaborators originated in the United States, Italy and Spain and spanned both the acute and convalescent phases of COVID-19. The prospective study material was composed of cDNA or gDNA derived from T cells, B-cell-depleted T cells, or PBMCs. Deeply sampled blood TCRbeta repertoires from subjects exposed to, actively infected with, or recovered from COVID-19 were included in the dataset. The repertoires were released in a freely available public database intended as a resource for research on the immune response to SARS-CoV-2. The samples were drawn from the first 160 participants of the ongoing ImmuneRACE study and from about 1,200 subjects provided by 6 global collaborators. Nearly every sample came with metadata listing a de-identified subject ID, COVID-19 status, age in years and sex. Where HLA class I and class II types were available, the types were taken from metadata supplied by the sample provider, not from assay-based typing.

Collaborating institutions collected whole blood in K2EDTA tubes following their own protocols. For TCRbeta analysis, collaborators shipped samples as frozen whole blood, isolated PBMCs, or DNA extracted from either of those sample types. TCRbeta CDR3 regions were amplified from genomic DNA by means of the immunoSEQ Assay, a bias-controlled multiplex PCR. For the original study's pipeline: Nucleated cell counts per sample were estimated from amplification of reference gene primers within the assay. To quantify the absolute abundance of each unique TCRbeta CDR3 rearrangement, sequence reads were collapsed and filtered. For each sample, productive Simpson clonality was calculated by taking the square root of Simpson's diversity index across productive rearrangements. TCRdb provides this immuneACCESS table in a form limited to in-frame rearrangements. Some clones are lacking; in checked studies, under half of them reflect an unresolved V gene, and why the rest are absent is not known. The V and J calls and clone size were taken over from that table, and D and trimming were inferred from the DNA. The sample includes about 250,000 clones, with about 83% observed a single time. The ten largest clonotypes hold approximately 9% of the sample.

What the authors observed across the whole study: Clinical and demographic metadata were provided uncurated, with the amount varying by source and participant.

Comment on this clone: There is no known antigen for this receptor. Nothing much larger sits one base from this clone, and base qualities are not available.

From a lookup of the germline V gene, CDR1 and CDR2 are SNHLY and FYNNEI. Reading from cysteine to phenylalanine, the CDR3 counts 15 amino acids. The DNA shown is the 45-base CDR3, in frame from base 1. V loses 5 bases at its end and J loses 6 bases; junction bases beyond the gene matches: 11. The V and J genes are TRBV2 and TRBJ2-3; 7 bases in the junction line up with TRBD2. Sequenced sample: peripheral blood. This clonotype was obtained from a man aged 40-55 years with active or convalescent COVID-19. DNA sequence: TGTGCCAGCAGTAGGCTAGCGGCAGGGAGCGATACGCAGTATTTT. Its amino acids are CASSRLAAGSDTQYF.